This TCR beta chain was observed in a study of cytomegalovirus exposure and HLA in healthy donors. CDR3 length: 15 residues. V was clipped by 6 bases and J by 3 bases; unmatched bases: 6. The germline V gene has CDR1 WNHNN and CDR2 SYGVQD (reference sequence). Clones were read by immunoSEQ multiplex PCR, and TCRdb kept only the in-frame ones, dropping some. The sample contains 120,000 or so clones, approximately 90% of which appear only once. This TCR was sampled from a woman between 18 and 29 years old in good health and CMV-seronegative. The chain has TRBV10-1 and TRBJ2-7, with TRBD1 identical over 12 bases. The sequenced material came from PBMCs. The CDR3 nucleotides read TGCGCCAGCAGCGACCGGGACAGGGGGCTCTACGAGCAGTACTTC. Translated: CASSDRDRGLYEQYF.